These T cell receptor beta chains were read from a single sample in a study of shared clonotypes between healthy human individuals. Measured with immunoSEQ multiplex PCR; TCRdb has only the in-frame clones, and not every one. The sample records 1,500,000 or so clones, around 98.5% being singletons. Sequenced sample: naive CD4+ T cells sorted from blood. These receptors originate from a man younger than 45 in good health. Both conserved end residues are part of each CDR3. A D gene is named only where the DNA matches it firmly. A row's size may be missing; if present it is once, few, many or a size class.

clone size	V gene	J gene	D gene	CDR3 DNA	CDR3 protein
-	TRBV11-2	TRBJ2-7	TRBD2	TGTGCCAGCAGCCCCACGACTAGCGGGAGGGGGCAGTACTTC	CASSPTTSGRGQYF
-	TRBV9	TRBJ2-7	-	TGTGCCAGCAGCGCGGACCCTGGGGTCGACTACGAGCAGTACTTC	CASSADPGVDYEQYF
-	TRBV5-1	TRBJ2-3	-	TGCGCCAGCAGCTCCGTTGGCACAGATACGCAGTATTTT	CASSSVGTDTQYF
-	TRBV6-5	TRBJ2-1	-	TGTGCCAGCGGGAGGAGCTCCTACAATGAGCAGTTCTTC	CASGRSSYNEQFF
-	TRBV29-1	TRBJ2-3	-	TGCAGCGTTGAAGATCCAGGGAAAAACACAGATACGCAGTATTTT	CSVEDPGKNTDTQYF
-	TRBV14	TRBJ2-7	-	TGTGCCAGCAGCCAAGGCGGCGCCAGGGTAACCTACGAGCAGTACTTC	CASSQGGARVTYEQYF
-	TRBV28	TRBJ2-7	TRBD2	TGTGCCAGCACCCTAGCGGCGGGACGCTCCTACGAGCAGTACTTC	CASTLAAGRSYEQYF
-	TRBV7-2	TRBJ2-2	TRBD1	TGTGCCAGCAGCCCCTGGACAGGGCCCGGGGAGCTGTTTTTT	CASSPWTGPGELFF
-	TRBV7-9	TRBJ2-7	-	TGTGCCAGCAGCTCCCCGTCTTCCTACGAGCAGTACTTC	CASSSPSSYEQYF
-	TRBV5-4	TRBJ2-7	TRBD1	TGTGCCAGCAGCTTGGGCGACAGGGCCCGCTCCTACGAGCAGTACTTC	CASSLGDRARSYEQYF
-	TRBV18	TRBJ2-1	TRBD1	TGTGCCAGCTCACCCCTTGCAGGGGGACAGGGCGGTTACAATGAGCAGTTCTTC	CASSPLAGGQGGYNEQFF
-	TRBV28	TRBJ1-3	-	TGTGCCAGCAGCCAACAGAGCTCTGGAAACACCATATATTTT	CASSQQSSGNTIYF
-	TRBV27	TRBJ2-5	TRBD2	TGTGCCAGCAGCCCTTCCTGGACCCTAGCGGGAGTCGGTGAGACCCAGTACTTC	CASSPSWTLAGVGETQYF
-	TRBV29-1	TRBJ2-5	-	TGCAGCGCCACCCCGGACAACTCCCAAGAGACCCAGTACTTC	CSATPDNSQETQYF
-	TRBV29-1	TRBJ2-7	TRBD2	TGCAGCGGGACGAAAGCGGGAGCCTACGAGCAGTACTTC	CSGTKAGAYEQYF
-	TRBV30	TRBJ1-1	-	TGTGCCTGGACGGACACGAAGAACACTGAAGCTTTCTTT	CAWTDTKNTEAFF
once	TRBV29-1	TRBJ2-3	-	TGCAGCGTTGAAAAGCAGTTTAATACGCAGTATTTT	CSVEKQFNTQYF
-	TRBV7-2	TRBJ1-2	TRBD1	TGTGCCAGCAGCTTAGATACGGCAGGGGGCTATGGCTACACCTTC	CASSLDTAGGYGYTF
-	TRBV5-1	TRBJ2-1	-	TGCGCCAGTAGACTCCTTAGCTCCTACAATGAGCAGTTCTTC	CASRLLSSYNEQFF
-	TRBV10-3	TRBJ2-7	TRBD2	TGTGCCATCAGTGAGTCGACTCGGAGCGGGAGAAGTCAAGAGCAGTACTTC	CAISESTRSGRSQEQYF